These 20 T cell receptor beta chains came from one sample sequenced in a study of T cell responses to AZD1222 COVID-19 vaccine. Profiling relied on immunoSEQ multiplex PCR, and the TCRdb table lists in-frame clones only, not all of them. The sample lists about 110,000 clones; around 90% were seen once. The starting material was peripheral blood, obtained on day 0 of AZD1222 vaccination. The receptors here all came from an adult in good health.

The sample holds a few counts of this clone. The chain uses TRBV13 and TRBJ1-1; the D is unclear. The CDR3 covers 12 residues. Trimming cost V 4 bases and J 4 bases, with 7 bases left between them. Germline assignment: CDR1 PRHDT and CDR2 FYEKMQ (reference sequence). The CDR3 sequence is CASSYISTEAFF. The CDR3 nucleotides are TGTGCCAGCAGCTACATCAGCACTGAAGCTTTCTTT.

This rearrangement joins TRBV19 to TRBJ1-2; D is unresolved. Deletions cut 6 bases from V and 4 bases from J, with 15 bases between. CDR3 length: 14 amino acids. Per germline, CDR1 LNHDA and CDR2 SQIVND (reference sequence). The CDR3 DNA reads as TGTGCCAGTAGGTCCCAGGCAGAAATCTATGGCTACACCTTC. Translation gives CASRSQAEIYGYTF.

The genes are TRBV3-1 (or the pseudogene TRBV3-2) and TRBJ2-1; the D gene is possibly TRBD2 (6 bases). Germline-derived CDR1 and CDR2 are LGHDT and YNNKEL (reference sequence). The CDR3 consists of 15 residues. Deletions cut 3 bases from V and 9 bases from J, with 18 bases between. The CDR3 sequence is CASSQDLEEGAEQFF. The CDR3 bases are TGTGCCAGCAGCCAGGACCTGGAGGAGGGAGCTGAGCAGTTCTTC.

The gene calls are TRBV4-1 and TRBJ2-3; the D gene is possibly TRBD2 (5 bases). Germline CDR1 reads MGHRA; CDR2 reads YSYEKL. The ends were cut back, 2 bases at V and 1 base at J, with 13 bases in the middle. This CDR3 comprises 16 residues. The CDR3 region is CASSQILGYGTDTQYF. In nucleotides, the CDR3 is TGCGCCAGCAGCCAAATACTAGGTTACGGCACAGATACGCAGTATTTT.

This clone has a handful of counts. The rearrangement joins TRBV5-1 to TRBJ2-7; TRBD1 agrees at 7 bases. The CDR3 runs 13 residues. From germline, CDR1 is SGHRS and CDR2 YFSETQ. V was clipped by 2 bases and J by 2 bases; unmatched bases: 1. The DNA of the CDR3 is TGCGCCAGCAGCTTAGACAGGGCCTACGAGCAGTACTTC. Translation: CASSLDRAYEQYF.

This clone came up a few times. The V and J genes are TRBV6-5 and TRBJ2-7; D unclear. Germline loops: CDR1 MNHEY, CDR2 SVGAGI. V was clipped by 6 bases and J by 3 bases, with 6 bases between them. This CDR3 region has 11 residues. The CDR3 sequence: CASRSGYEQYF. The CDR3 nucleotides read TGTGCCAGCAGATCGGGCTACGAGCAGTACTTC.

The chain recombines TRBV5-1 with TRBJ1-2; 11 positions match TRBD1. CDR1 and CDR2 (germline): SGHRS, YFSETQ. This CDR3 has 19 residues. Losses at the gene ends were 0 bases for V and 3 bases for J; bases not matched to a gene: 13. Written as DNA, the CDR3 is TGCGCCAGCAGCTTGGATAGTAGGACAGGGGGCGCGAGATACTATGGCTACACCTTC. This gives the protein CASSLDSRTGGARYYGYTF.

The genes are TRBV10-1 and TRBJ1-2; D gene ambiguous. Trimming shortened V by 2 bases and J by 2 bases, and 3 bases separated the two germline ends. The CDR3 contains 12 residues. CDR1 and CDR2 (germline): WNHNN, SYGVQD (reference sequence). This CDR3 is CASSEDNYGYTF. The DNA for the CDR3 is TGCGCCAGCAGTGAGGACAACTATGGCTACACCTTC.

The chain employs TRBV25-1 and TRBJ1-4, with D unresolved. Germline assignment: CDR1 MGHDK and CDR2 SYGVNS. The germline V and J ends were trimmed by 3 bases and 0 bases, with 8 bases remaining between them. The length of the CDR3 is 15 residues. CDR3 sequence (DNA): TGTGCCAGCAGTGACCACCTAGCAACTAATGAAAAACTGTTTTTT. Protein: CASSDHLATNEKLFF. The complete variable domain, with remaining parts taken from reference TRBV25-1 and TRBJ1-4, reads EADIYQTPRYLVIGTGKKITLECSQTMGHDKMYWYQQDPGMELHLIHYSYGVNSTEKGDLSSESTVSRIRTEHFPLTLESARPSHTSQYLCASSDHLATNEKLFFGSGTQLSVL.

The chain employs TRBV5-1 and TRBJ2-2, with 13 positions matching TRBD2. This CDR3 comprises 16 residues. V gave up 7 bases and J gave up 3 bases; unmatched junction bases: 6. The V gene's germline CDR1 is SGHRS and CDR2 YFSETQ. The CDR3 is CASQTSGRADTGELFF. Written as DNA, the CDR3 is TGCGCCAGCCAAACTAGCGGGAGGGCCGACACCGGGGAGCTGTTTTTT.

This clone appeared once. V gene TRBV7-9 combines with J gene TRBJ2-7, with TRBD1 matching 10 bases. Germline values: CDR1 SEHNR, CDR2 FQNEAQ (reference sequence). The CDR3 loop spans 16 amino acids. Trimming took 5 bases from V and 1 from J; bases not matched to a gene: 8. This CDR3 is CASSPLGTGVSYEQYF. CDR3 in DNA: TGTGCCAGCAGCCCACTCGGGACAGGGGTGTCCTACGAGCAGTACTTC.

The V and J genes are TRBV6-5 and TRBJ1-2; D possibly corresponds to TRBD1 (6 bases). Between the trimmed V and J ends, which lost 6 bases and 4 bases, there was a span of 12 bases. The germline V gene encodes CDR1 MNHEY and CDR2 SVGAGI. The CDR3 spans 13 residues. CDR3 in amino acids: CASRSTGIYGYTF. Here the CDR3 DNA reads TGTGCCAGCAGGAGCACAGGGATCTATGGCTACACCTTC.

This chain uses TRBV6-5 with TRBJ2-7, with 10 nucleotides matching TRBD2. V lost 1 base, J lost 7 bases, and 10 bases stayed unmatched. Germline CDR1 MNHEY, CDR2 SVGAGI. The CDR3 consists of 16 residues. This chain's CDR3 is CASSYYRAGGPREQYF. The CDR3 DNA reads as TGTGCCAGCAGTTACTACAGAGCGGGAGGGCCTAGGGAGCAGTACTTC.

The chain joins TRBV7-2 to TRBJ1-2; D not certain. CDR3 length: 14 amino acids. Per germline, CDR1 SGHTA and CDR2 FQGNSA. Trimming cost V 1 base and J 8 bases, with 14 bases left between them. The CDR3 nucleotides read TGTGCCAGCAGCTTAGTTGGCAGCCCGAGGGGCTACACCTTC. The encoded protein is CASSLVGSPRGYTF.

The chain has TRBV7-2 and TRBJ1-6, with D unclear. The length of the CDR3 is 14 residues. Germline-derived CDR1 and CDR2 are SGHTA and FQGNSA. V was trimmed by 2 bases and J by 7 bases, leaving 9 bases between them. The CDR3 DNA sequence: TGTGCCAGCAGCTTAAACGTCATAAATTCACCCCTCCACTTT. It yields the protein CASSLNVINSPLHF.

The chain links TRBV5-1 to TRBJ1-2, with D unclear. The germline V and J ends were trimmed by 3 bases and 3 bases, with 12 bases remaining between them. From germline, CDR1 is SGHRS and CDR2 YFSETQ. CDR3 length equals 14 residues. CDR3: CASSSLDRDYGYTF. CDR3 bases: TGCGCCAGCAGCTCTCTCGACCGAGACTATGGCTACACCTTC.

J is TRBJ1-2 and V is TRBV5-5, with D unclear. V shed 4 bases and J shed 8 bases, with 18 bases lying between them. CDR1 is SGHKS and CDR2 is YYEKEE in the germline V gene (reference sequence). The length of the CDR3 is 14 residues. The CDR3 spells CASSLGPQQDGYTF. The CDR3 DNA reads as TGTGCCAGCAGCCTCGGGCCCCAGCAGGACGGCTACACCTTC.

The chain links TRBV6-5 to TRBJ1-5, with TRBD1 matching 7 bases. The CDR3 is made up of 14 amino acids. V was clipped by 6 bases and J by 4 bases; unmatched bases: 6. Germline CDR1 reads MNHEY; CDR2 reads SVGAGI. CDR3 coding DNA: TGTGCCAGCAGACCCGGACAGGTTAATCAGCCCCAGCATTTT. Translated, it gives CASRPGQVNQPQHF.

The V call is TRBV18, the J call TRBJ2-1; TRBD2 might be the D (5 bases). The CDR3 runs 15 residues. V lost 5 bases and J 0 bases, leaving 11 bases between the germline ends. Germline V gene data show CDR1 as KGHSH and CDR2 as LQKENI. Here the CDR3 reads CASSGGPSSYNEQFF. CDR3 sequence (DNA): TGTGCCAGCTCAGGCGGGCCCAGCTCCTACAATGAGCAGTTCTTC.

The CDR3: CASSKEQGPWAEAFF. The CDR3 coding sequence is TGTGCCAGCAGTAAGGAGCAGGGGCCTTGGGCTGAAGCTTTCTTT. This chain connects TRBV2 to TRBJ1-1, with a possible D match to TRBD1 (6 bases). Germline lookup yields CDR1 SNHLY and CDR2 FYNNEI. V was clipped by 5 bases and J by 6 bases, with 19 bases between them. The length of the CDR3 is 15 residues.